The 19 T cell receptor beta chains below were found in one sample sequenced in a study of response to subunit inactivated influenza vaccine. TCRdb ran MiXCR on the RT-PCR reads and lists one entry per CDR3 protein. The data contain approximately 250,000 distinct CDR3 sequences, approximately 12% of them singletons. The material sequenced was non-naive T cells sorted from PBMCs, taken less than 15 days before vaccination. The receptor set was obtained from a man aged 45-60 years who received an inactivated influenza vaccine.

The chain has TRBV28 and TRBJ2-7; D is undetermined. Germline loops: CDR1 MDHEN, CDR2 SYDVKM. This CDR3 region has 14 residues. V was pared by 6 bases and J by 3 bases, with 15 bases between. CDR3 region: CASRPTGDRYEQYF. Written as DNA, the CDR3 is TGTGCCAGCAGACCCACGGGTGACCGCTACGAGCAGTACTTC.

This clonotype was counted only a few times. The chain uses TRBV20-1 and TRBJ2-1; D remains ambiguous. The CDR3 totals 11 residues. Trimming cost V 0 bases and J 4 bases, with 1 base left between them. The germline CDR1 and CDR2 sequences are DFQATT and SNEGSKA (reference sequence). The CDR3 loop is CSAREYNEQFF. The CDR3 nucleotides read TGCAGTGCTAGAGAGTACAATGAGCAGTTCTTC.

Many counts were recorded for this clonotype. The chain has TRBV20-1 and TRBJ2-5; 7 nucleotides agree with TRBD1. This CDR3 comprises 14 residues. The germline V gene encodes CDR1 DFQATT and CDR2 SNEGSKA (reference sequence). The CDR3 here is CSTARGQLMETQYF. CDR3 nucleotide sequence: TGCAGCACCGCCCGGGGACAGCTAATGGAGACCCAGTACTTC.

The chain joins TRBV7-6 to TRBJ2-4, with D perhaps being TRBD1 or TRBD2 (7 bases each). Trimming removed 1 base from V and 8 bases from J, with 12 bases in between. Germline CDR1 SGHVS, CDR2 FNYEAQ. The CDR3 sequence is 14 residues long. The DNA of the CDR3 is TGTGCCAGCAGCTTAGGAGCAGGGGGGGACATTCAGTACTTC. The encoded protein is CASSLGAGGDIQYF.

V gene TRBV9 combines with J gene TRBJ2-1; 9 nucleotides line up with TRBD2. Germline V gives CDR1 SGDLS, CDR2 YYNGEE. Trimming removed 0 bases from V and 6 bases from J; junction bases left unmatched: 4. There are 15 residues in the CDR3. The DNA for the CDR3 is TGTGCCAGCAGCGTAGAAGGGCGGGAGGGCAATGAGCAGTTCTTC. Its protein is CASSVEGREGNEQFF.

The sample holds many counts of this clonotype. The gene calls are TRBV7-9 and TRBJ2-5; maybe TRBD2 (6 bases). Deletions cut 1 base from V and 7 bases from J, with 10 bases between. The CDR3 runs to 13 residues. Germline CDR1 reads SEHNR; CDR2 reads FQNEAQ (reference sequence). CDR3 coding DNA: TGTGCCAGCAGCTTAGTGGACGGGGGGACCCAGTACTTC. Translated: CASSLVDGGTQYF.

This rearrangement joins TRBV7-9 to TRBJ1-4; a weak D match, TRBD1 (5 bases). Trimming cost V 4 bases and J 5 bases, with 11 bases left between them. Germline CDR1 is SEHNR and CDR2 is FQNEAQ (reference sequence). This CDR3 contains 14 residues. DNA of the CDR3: TGTGCCAGCAGCTCATGGGGGGACAATGAAAAACTGTTTTTT. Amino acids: CASSSWGDNEKLFF.

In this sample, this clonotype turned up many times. This CDR3 reads CSVLLAGGMGEQFF. The CDR3 nucleotides read TGCAGCGTCCTACTAGCGGGGGGTATGGGTGAGCAGTTCTTC. The chain recombines TRBV29-1 with TRBJ2-1; TRBD2 matches 12 bases. Germline trimming cut 6 bases from V and 9 bases from J; bases unmatched to any gene: 9. Looked up from germline, CDR1 is SQVTM and CDR2 is ANQGSEA. CDR3 size: 14 residues.

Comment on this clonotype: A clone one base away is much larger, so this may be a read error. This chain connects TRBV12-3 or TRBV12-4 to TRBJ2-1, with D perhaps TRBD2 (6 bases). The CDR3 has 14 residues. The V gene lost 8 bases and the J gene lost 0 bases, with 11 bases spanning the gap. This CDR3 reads CASRAGSSYNEQFF. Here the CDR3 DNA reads TGTGCCAGCCGGGCGGGGAGCTCCTACAATGAGCAGTTCTTC.

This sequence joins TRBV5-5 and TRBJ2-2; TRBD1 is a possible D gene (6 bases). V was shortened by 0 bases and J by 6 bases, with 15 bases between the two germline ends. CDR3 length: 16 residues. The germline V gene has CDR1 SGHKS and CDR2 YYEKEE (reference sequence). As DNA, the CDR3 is TGTGCCAGCAGCTTGGCACAGGGTAAGAGGTCCGGGGAGCTGTTTTTT. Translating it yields CASSLAQGKRSGELFF.

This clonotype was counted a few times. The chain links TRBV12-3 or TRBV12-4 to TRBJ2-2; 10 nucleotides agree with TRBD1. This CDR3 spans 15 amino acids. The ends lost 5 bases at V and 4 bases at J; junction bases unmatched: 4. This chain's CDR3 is CASSKDRGFTGELFF. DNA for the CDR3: TGTGCCAGCAGTAAGGACAGGGGGTTCACCGGGGAGCTGTTTTTT.

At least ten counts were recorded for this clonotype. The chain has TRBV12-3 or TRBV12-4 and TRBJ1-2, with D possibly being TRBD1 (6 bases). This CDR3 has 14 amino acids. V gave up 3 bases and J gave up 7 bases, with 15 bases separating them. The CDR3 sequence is CASSFRGQGGGYTF. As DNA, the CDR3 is TGTGCCAGCAGTTTTCGGGGACAAGGCGGTGGCTACACCTTC.

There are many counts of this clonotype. CDR3 region: CASSQWGGGPRFFF. CDR3 coding DNA: TGCGCCAGCAGCCAATGGGGGGGGGGCCCAAGGTTTTTCTTC. This chain uses TRBV4-1 with TRBJ2-1; tentatively, D is TRBD2 (7 bases). Per the germline V gene, CDR1 is MGHRA and CDR2 is YSYEKL. The CDR3 sequence is 14 residues long. V was trimmed by 2 bases and J by 16 bases, leaving 21 bases between them.

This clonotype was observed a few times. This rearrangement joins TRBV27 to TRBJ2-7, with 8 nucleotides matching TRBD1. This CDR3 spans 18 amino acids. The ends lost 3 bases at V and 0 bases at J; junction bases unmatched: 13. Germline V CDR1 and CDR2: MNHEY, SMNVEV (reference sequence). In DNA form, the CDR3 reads TGTGCCAGCAGTTTCCTTCGACCGGGACAGGAGATCTCCTACGAGCAGTACTTC. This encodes CASSFLRPGQEISYEQYF.

Here the CDR3 reads CASSPKENPAFF. The CDR3 DNA reads as TGCGCCAGCAGCCCAAAAGAGAACCCGGCTTTCTTT. The chain joins TRBV4-1 to TRBJ1-1; the D is unclear. Germline-derived CDR1 and CDR2 are MGHRA and YSYEKL. Trimming pared 4 bases from V and 11 bases from J, leaving 14 bases between. This CDR3 spans 12 amino acids.

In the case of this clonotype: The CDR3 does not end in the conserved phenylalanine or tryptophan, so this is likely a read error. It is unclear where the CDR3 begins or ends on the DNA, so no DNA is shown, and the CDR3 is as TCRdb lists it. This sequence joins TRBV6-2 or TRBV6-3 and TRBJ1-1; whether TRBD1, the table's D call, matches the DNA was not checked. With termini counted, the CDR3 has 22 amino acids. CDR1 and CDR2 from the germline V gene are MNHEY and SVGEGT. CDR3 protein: CASSYDMSNEAFFGALSKESFI.

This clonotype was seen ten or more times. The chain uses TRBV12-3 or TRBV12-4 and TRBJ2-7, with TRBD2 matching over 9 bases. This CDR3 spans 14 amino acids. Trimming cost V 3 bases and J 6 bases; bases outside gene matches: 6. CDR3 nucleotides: TGTGCCAGCAGTTTGTCTACGCGGGGGGGCGAGCAGTACTTC. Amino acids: CASSLSTRGGEQYF.

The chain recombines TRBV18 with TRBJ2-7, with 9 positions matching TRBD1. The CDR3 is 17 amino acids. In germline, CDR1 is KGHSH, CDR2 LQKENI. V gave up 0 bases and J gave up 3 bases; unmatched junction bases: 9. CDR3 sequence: CASSPPGTGHHYYEQYF. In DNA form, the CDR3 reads TGTGCCAGCTCACCACCGGGGACAGGGCATCACTACTACGAGCAGTACTTC.

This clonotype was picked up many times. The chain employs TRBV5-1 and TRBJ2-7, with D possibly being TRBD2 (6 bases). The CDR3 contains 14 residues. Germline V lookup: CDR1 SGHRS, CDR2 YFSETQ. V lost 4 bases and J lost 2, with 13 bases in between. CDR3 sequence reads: CASSQGLTTYEQYF. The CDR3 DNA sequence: TGCGCCAGCAGCCAGGGACTGACTACCTACGAGCAGTACTTC.